This is a list of T cell receptor beta chains from one sample in a study of blood T cell repertoires in COVID-19. Method: immunoSEQ multiplex PCR; TCRdb's copy keeps in-frame clones and lacks some. Of under 150,000 clones in the sample, around 83% are singletons; the top ten hold around 3.4%. Sequencing input: peripheral blood. Source of these receptors: a man between 40 and 49 years old with acute or convalescent COVID-19. Both conserved end residues are part of each CDR3. The order of the fields is D gene, clone size, J gene, V gene, CDR3 length, CDR3 DNA, CDR3 protein. A D gene is named only where the DNA matches it firmly. Size tells how often a clone was seen (once, few, many) or the class of an expanded clone, and some rows leave it out.

>NA|once|TRBJ2-7|TRBV20-1|13
TGCAGTGCTATTGACTCGGGTTCCTACGAGCAGTACTTC
CSAIDSGSYEQYF
>NA|NA|TRBJ2-7|TRBV15|14
TGTGCCACCAGCAGAGACAGGGCGGACTACGAGCAGTACTTC
CATSRDRADYEQYF
>NA|NA|TRBJ2-1|TRBV6-4|14
TGTGCCAGCAGTGAACAGTCCGAAAACAATGAGCAGTTCTTC
CASSEQSENNEQFF
>NA|few|TRBJ1-1|TRBV10-3|14
TGTGCCATCGGCTCGGACAGAGGGAACACTGAAGCTTTCTTT
CAIGSDRGNTEAFF
>TRBD2|NA|TRBJ2-3|TRBV9|14
TGTGCCAGCAGCGCTAGCGGGGGAACAGATACGCAGTATTTT
CASSASGGTDTQYF
>TRBD1|NA|TRBJ1-2|TRBV14|15
TGTGCCAGCAGCCAATTGGGACAGGCATGGGATGGCTACACCTTC
CASSQLGQAWDGYTF
>TRBD1|NA|TRBJ2-7|TRBV5-4|14
TGTGCCAGCAGCTTGGATCAGGACAGGGCCGAGCAGTACTTC
CASSLDQDRAEQYF
>TRBD1|NA|TRBJ2-7|TRBV3-1/TRBV3-2|15
TGTGCCAGCAGCCGGAACAGGGGGCGTAACTACGAGCAGTACTTC
CASSRNRGRNYEQYF
>NA|NA|TRBJ1-2|TRBV12-3/TRBV12-4|12
TGTGCCAGCAGCTCCGACAGCTATGGCTACACCTTC
CASSSDSYGYTF
>NA|NA|TRBJ1-1|TRBV5-1|17
TGCGCCAGCAGCTTGGAATTCGGCAGGACAGCGGGAACTGAAGCTTTCTTT
CASSLEFGRTAGTEAFF
>TRBD2|NA|TRBJ2-1|TRBV4-3|18
TGCGCCAGCAGCCAAGAGGGAGCGGCGGGGGGGTCCTACAATGAGCAGTTCTTC
CASSQEGAAGGSYNEQFF
>NA|NA|TRBJ2-6|TRBV3-1/TRBV3-2|23
TGTGCCAGCAGCCAAGAAACCCTTTACGCTGGTGGCAGATTTCTCTCTGGGGCCAACGTCCTGACTTTC
CASSQETLYAGGRFLSGANVLTF
>NA|NA|TRBJ1-5|TRBV5-1|15
TGCGCCAGCAGCTTGGCAACGGGGGGCAATCAGCCCCAGCATTTT
CASSLATGGNQPQHF
>NA|NA|TRBJ1-2|TRBV7-9|16
TGTGCCAGCAGCTTACGAGGGCCATTGGTTCATAGGGGCTACACCTTC
CASSLRGPLVHRGYTF
>NA|once|TRBJ1-1|TRBV6-6|13
TGTGCCAGCAGCCAAAGGTCAGGGACTGAAGCTTTCTTT
CASSQRSGTEAFF